This is a list of T cell receptor beta chains from one sample in a study of blood T cell repertoires in COVID-19. Clones were read by immunoSEQ multiplex PCR, and TCRdb kept only the in-frame ones, dropping some. Among 70,000 or so clones, roughly 84% were seen once, and the ten largest hold over 4%. The sequenced sample was peripheral blood. All receptors derive from a man aged 50-60 years with acute or convalescent COVID-19. The CDR3 runs from the conserved cysteine through the conserved F or W. The D gene is left open where the match is weak. Only part of the rows carry a size: once, few, many, or a class if the clone is expanded.

j_call d_call v_call clone_size cdr3_aa cdr3_nt
TRBJ2-1 TRBD1 TRBV7-2 - CASSPRQGIRNEQFF TGTGCCAGCAGCCCTCGACAGGGAATTAGGAATGAGCAGTTCTTC
TRBJ2-3 TRBD2 TRBV28 - CASGQTSGAGSTQYF TGTGCCAGCGGGCAGACTAGCGGGGCCGGAAGTACGCAGTATTTT
TRBJ2-3 TRBD2 TRBV9 - CASSVVGTSFTDTQYF TGTGCCAGCAGCGTAGTAGGGACTAGTTTCACAGATACGCAGTATTTT
TRBJ2-7 TRBD1 TRBV19 - CASTASSGGLGEQYF TGTGCCAGCACGGCCTCTTCAGGGGGCCTTGGAGAGCAGTACTTC
TRBJ2-7 TRBD1 TRBV27 - CASSVSGTGGYEQYF TGTGCCAGCAGTGTCTCCGGGACAGGAGGCTACGAGCAGTACTTC
TRBJ1-6 - TRBV6-1 - CASSEGRGAPSNSPLHF TGTGCCAGCAGTGAGGGGAGGGGCGCGCCATCCAATTCACCCCTCCACTTT
TRBJ2-7 TRBD1 TRBV4-1 - CASSQDLGGQAVGQYF TGCGCCAGCAGCCAAGATTTAGGGGGACAGGCAGTGGGGCAGTACTTC
TRBJ2-1 - TRBV5-1 - CASSLGIGYNEQFF TGCGCCAGCAGCTTGGGTATCGGGTACAATGAGCAGTTCTTC
TRBJ1-2 - TRBV19 - CASSPGLNYGYTF TGTGCCAGTAGCCCTGGACTGAACTATGGCTACACCTTC
TRBJ1-2 TRBD1 TRBV28 - CASSLSGGYGYTF TGTGCCAGCAGTTTATCAGGGGGCTATGGCTACACCTTC
TRBJ1-2 - TRBV27 - CASREAMGSGYTF TGTGCCAGCAGAGAAGCAATGGGGAGCGGCTACACCTTC
TRBJ1-2 TRBD1 TRBV6-5 - CASTTGQGAHYGYTF TGTGCCAGCACAACGGGACAGGGGGCGCACTATGGCTACACCTTC
TRBJ2-3 TRBD2 TRBV19 - CASTGTTLLTTDTQYF TGTGCCAGTACCGGGACTACACTTCTGACCACAGATACGCAGTATTTT
TRBJ2-5 TRBD2 TRBV28 - CASSPGRGETQYF TGTGCCAGCAGTCCTGGGCGGGGGGAGACCCAGTACTTC
TRBJ2-5 - TRBV6-6 - CASTQGRQETQYF TGTGCCAGCACCCAAGGAAGACAGGAGACCCAGTACTTC
TRBJ2-1 TRBD2 TRBV5-6 - CASSLIAGGAHEQFF TGTGCCAGCAGCTTGATAGCGGGAGGGGCACATGAGCAGTTCTTC
TRBJ1-1 TRBD1 TRBV5-1 few CASTYRGANTEAFF TGCGCCAGCACCTACAGGGGGGCGAACACTGAAGCTTTCTTT
TRBJ2-7 TRBD2 TRBV27 - CASRPLPGLAEGRQYF TGTGCCAGCAGGCCATTGCCGGGACTAGCGGAAGGTAGGCAGTACTTC
TRBJ2-2 - TRBV5-4 - CASSLGGGELFF TGTGCCAGCAGCTTGGGCGGGGGGGAGCTGTTTTTT
TRBJ2-5 - TRBV25-1 - CASSKQVGETQYF TGTGCCAGCAGTAAACAGGTGGGAGAGACCCAGTACTTC
TRBJ1-1 - TRBV29-1 - CSSESVTDTEAFF TGCAGCTCCGAGTCCGTGACTGACACTGAAGCTTTCTTT
TRBJ1-2 - TRBV5-1 - CASRTPDSNYGYTF TGCGCCAGCAGGACCCCCGACAGTAACTATGGCTACACCTTC
TRBJ2-3 TRBD2 TRBV5-6 - CASSSGTDTQYF TGTGCCAGCAGCAGCGGGACGGATACGCAGTATTTT
TRBJ1-2 TRBD1 TRBV4-1 - CASSQVLTGHGYTF TGCGCCAGCAGCCAAGTTTTGACAGGGCATGGCTACACCTTC
TRBJ2-1 - TRBV27 - CASSLGHSGNEQFF TGTGCCAGCAGTTTAGGACACTCCGGGAATGAGCAGTTCTTC
TRBJ1-2 TRBD1 TRBV12-3/TRBV12-4 - CASSRDSNYGYTF TGTGCCAGCAGCCGGGACAGTAACTATGGCTACACCTTC
TRBJ2-7 - TRBV21-1 once CASKMDREGYEQYF TGTGCCAGCAAAATGGACAGGGAAGGCTACGAGCAGTACTTC
TRBJ2-3 TRBD1 TRBV4-1 - CASSLQGTDTQYF TGCGCCAGCAGTCTACAGGGGACAGATACGCAGTATTTT
TRBJ2-7 - TRBV7-8 once CASSSVAGAFTYEQYF TGTGCCAGCAGCTCGGTGGCGGGGGCCTTTACCTACGAGCAGTACTTC
TRBJ1-2 TRBD1 TRBV28 - CASSPWTGGEGYTF TGTGCCAGCAGTCCCTGGACAGGGGGCGAAGGCTACACCTTC
TRBJ2-2 TRBD1 TRBV6-5 - CASSSRDRGFTGELFF TGTGCCAGCAGTTCCCGGGACAGGGGATTTACCGGGGAGCTGTTTTTT
TRBJ1-2 - TRBV2 - CASRREQLGGYTF TGTGCCAGCAGGAGGGAACAGCTCGGTGGCTACACCTTC
TRBJ2-7 TRBD1 TRBV7-9 - CASSDDRASYEQYF TGTGCCAGCAGCGATGACAGGGCGTCCTACGAGCAGTACTTC
TRBJ1-4 - TRBV7-8 - CASRRTATNEKLFF TGTGCCAGCAGAAGGACAGCAACTAATGAAAAACTGTTTTTT
TRBJ1-6 - TRBV6-5 - CASSYAISWANSPLHF TGTGCCAGCAGTTACGCCATTTCTTGGGCCAATTCACCCCTCCACTTT
TRBJ2-7 - TRBV24-1 few CATSDWATRRSGDEQYF TGTGCCACCAGTGATTGGGCGACGCGTCGGTCCGGCGACGAGCAGTACTTC
TRBJ2-7 - TRBV6-6 - CASSSPGYEQYF TGTGCCAGCAGTTCACCGGGGTACGAGCAGTACTTC
TRBJ1-1 TRBD1 TRBV25-1 few CASSEPGQANTEAFF TGTGCCAGCAGTGAACCCGGACAGGCGAACACTGAAGCTTTCTTT
TRBJ2-7 TRBD1 TRBV5-1 once CASSLFRDRGSYEQYF TGCGCCAGCAGCTTGTTTCGGGACAGGGGCTCCTACGAGCAGTACTTC
TRBJ1-1 TRBD1 TRBV19 - CASRKGQGALGNTEAFF TGTGCCAGTAGGAAAGGACAGGGGGCCTTGGGGAACACTGAAGCTTTCTTT
TRBJ2-1 TRBD1 TRBV5-1 - CASSDGTGGNEQFF TGCGCCAGCAGCGATGGGACAGGGGGAAATGAGCAGTTCTTC
TRBJ2-3 TRBD1 TRBV6-1 - CASSVQGSLETATDTQYF TGTGCCAGCAGTGTACAGGGGAGTTTGGAGACGGCCACAGATACGCAGTATTTT
TRBJ2-7 TRBD1 TRBV5-1 - CASSGQGYDEQYF TGCGCCAGCAGCGGACAGGGGTATGACGAGCAGTACTTC
TRBJ2-7 TRBD1 TRBV7-6 - CASSLEPTGAYVQYF TGTGCCAGCAGCTTGGAACCAACAGGGGCGTACGTGCAGTACTTC
TRBJ2-5 - TRBV6-4 few CASSRRGGETQYF TGTGCCAGCAGTAGGCGGGGTGGAGAGACCCAGTACTTC
TRBJ2-5 - TRBV5-1 - CASSRRISEGQETQYF TGCGCCAGCAGCCGGAGGATTTCCGAGGGACAAGAGACCCAGTACTTC
TRBJ1-6 - TRBV6-5 - CASSGGNYSPLHF TGTGCCAGCAGCGGCGGAAACTATTCACCCCTCCACTTT
TRBJ1-2 TRBD1 TRBV5-1 - CASSPRQGGTNGYTF TGCGCCAGCAGCCCCCGACAGGGAGGAACCAATGGCTACACCTTC
TRBJ1-4 - TRBV19 - CASSRDNAKKLFF TGTGCCAGTAGTAGAGACAACGCGAAAAAACTGTTTTTT
TRBJ2-7 TRBD1 TRBV6-1 - CASSGHRDRGDYEQYF TGTGCCAGCAGTGGACACCGGGACAGGGGCGATTACGAGCAGTACTTC